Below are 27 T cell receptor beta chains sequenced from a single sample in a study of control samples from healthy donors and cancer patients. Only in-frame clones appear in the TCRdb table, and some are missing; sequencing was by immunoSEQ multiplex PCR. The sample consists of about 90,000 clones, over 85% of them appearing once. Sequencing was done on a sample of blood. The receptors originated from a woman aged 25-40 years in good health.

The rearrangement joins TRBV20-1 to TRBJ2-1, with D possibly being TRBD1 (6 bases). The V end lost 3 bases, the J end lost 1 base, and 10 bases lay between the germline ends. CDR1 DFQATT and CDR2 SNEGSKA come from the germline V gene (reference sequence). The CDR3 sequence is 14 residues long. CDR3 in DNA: TGCAGTGCTAGTCGCGGACAGTCCTACAATGAGCAGTTCTTC. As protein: CSASRGQSYNEQFF.

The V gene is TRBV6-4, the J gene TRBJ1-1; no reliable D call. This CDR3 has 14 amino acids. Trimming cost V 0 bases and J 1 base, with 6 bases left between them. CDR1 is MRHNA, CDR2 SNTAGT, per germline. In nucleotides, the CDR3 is TGTGCCAGCAGTGACTCGCCCGAGAACACTGAAGCTTTCTTT. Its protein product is CASSDSPENTEAFF.

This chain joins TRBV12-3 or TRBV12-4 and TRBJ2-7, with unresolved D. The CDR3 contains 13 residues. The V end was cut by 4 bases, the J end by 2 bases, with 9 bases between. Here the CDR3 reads CASSWYTTYEQYF. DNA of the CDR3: TGTGCCAGCAGTTGGTACACCACCTACGAGCAGTACTTC.

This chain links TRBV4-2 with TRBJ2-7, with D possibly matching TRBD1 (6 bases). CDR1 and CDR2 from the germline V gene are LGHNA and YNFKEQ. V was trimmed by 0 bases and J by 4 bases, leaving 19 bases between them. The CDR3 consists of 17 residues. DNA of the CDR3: TGTGCCAGCAGCCAAGAAGTTATACAGGGCACCCCTTACGAGCAGTACTTC. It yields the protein CASSQEVIQGTPYEQYF.

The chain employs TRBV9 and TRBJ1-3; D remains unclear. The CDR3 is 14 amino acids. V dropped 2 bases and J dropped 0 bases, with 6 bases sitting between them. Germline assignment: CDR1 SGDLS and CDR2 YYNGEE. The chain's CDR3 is CASSVKTSGNTIYF. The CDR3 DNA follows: TGTGCCAGCAGCGTCAAGACCTCTGGAAACACCATATATTTT.

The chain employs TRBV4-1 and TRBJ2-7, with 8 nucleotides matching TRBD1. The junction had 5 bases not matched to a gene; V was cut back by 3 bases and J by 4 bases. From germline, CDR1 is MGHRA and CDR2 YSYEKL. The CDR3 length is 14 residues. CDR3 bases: TGCGCCAGCAGCCATTCGGACAGGGAGTACGAGCAGTACTTC. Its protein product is CASSHSDREYEQYF.

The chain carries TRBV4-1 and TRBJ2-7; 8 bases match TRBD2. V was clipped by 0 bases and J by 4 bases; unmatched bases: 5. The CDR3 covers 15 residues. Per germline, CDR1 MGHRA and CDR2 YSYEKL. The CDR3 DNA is TGCGCCAGCAGCCAAGAGGGGACTAGGGATTACGAGCAGTACTTC. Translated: CASSQEGTRDYEQYF.

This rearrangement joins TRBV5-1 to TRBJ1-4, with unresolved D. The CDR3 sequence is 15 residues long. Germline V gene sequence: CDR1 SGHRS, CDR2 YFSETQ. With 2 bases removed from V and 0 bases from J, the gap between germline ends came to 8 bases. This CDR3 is CASSLAGTTNEKLFF. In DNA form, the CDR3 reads TGCGCCAGCAGCTTAGCCGGGACAACTAATGAAAAACTGTTTTTT.

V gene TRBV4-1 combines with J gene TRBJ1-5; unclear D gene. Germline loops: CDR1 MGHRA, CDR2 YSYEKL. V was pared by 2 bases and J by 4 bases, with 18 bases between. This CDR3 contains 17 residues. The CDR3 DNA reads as TGCGCCAGCAGCCAACCCCGTACCGGAGTCGTAAATCAGCCCCAGCATTTT. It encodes CASSQPRTGVVNQPQHF.

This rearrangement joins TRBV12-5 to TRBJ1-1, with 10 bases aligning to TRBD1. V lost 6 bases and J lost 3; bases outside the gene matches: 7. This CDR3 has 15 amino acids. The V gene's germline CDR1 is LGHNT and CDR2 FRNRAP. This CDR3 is CASGFDRGRDTEAFF. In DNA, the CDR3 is TGTGCTAGTGGATTCGACAGGGGGCGGGACACTGAAGCTTTCTTT.

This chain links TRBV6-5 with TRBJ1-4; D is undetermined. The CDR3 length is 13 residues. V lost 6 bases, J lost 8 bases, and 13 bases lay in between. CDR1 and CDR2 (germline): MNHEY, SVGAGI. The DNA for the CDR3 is TGTGCCAGCAGGTATACGGCGCGGGAAAAACTGTTTTTT. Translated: CASRYTAREKLFF.

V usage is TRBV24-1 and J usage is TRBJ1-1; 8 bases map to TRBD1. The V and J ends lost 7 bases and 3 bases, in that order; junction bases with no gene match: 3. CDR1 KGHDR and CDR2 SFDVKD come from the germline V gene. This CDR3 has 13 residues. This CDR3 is CATRDRDYTEAFF. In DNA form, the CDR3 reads TGTGCCACCAGGGACAGGGACTACACTGAAGCTTTCTTT.

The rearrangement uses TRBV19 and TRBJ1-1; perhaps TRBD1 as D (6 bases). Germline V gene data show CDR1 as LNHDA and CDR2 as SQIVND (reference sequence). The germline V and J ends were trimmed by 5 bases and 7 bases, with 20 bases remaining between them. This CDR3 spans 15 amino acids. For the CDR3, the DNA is TGTGCCAGTAGTGTCTTACAGGGCGGCGGAGGTGAAGCTTTCTTT. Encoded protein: CASSVLQGGGGEAFF.

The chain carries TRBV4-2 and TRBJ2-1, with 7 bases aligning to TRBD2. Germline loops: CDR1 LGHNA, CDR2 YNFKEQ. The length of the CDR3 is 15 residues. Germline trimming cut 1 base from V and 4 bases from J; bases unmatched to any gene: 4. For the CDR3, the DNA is TGTGCCAGCAGCCAAGGATCGGGGGGTTACAATGAGCAGTTCTTC. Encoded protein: CASSQGSGGYNEQFF.

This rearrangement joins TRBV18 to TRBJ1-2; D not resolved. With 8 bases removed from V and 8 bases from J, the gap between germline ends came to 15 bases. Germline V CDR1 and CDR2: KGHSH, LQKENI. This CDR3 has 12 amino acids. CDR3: CASTVGDTGYTF. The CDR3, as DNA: TGTGCCAGCACGGTCGGGGATACGGGCTACACCTTC.

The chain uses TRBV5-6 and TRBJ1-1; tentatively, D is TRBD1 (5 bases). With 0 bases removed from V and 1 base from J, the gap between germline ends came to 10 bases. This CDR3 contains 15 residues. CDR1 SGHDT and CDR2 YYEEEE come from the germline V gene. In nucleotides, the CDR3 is TGTGCCAGCAGCTTGGTTTTAAGGGGGAACACTGAAGCTTTCTTT. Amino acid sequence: CASSLVLRGNTEAFF. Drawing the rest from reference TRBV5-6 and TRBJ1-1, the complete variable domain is DAGVTQSPTHLIKTRGQQVTLRCSPKSGHDTVSWYQQALGQGPQFIFQYYEEEERQRGNFPDRFSGHQFPNYSSELNVNALLLGDSALYLCASSLVLRGNTEAFFGQGTRLTVV.

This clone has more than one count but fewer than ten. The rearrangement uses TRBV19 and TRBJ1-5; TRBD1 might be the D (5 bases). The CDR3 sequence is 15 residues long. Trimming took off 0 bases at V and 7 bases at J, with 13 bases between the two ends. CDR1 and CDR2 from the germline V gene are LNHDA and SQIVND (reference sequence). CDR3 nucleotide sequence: TGTGCCAGTAGTATAGATGTCCAGGGTAGACAGCCCCAGCATTTT. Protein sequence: CASSIDVQGRQPQHF.

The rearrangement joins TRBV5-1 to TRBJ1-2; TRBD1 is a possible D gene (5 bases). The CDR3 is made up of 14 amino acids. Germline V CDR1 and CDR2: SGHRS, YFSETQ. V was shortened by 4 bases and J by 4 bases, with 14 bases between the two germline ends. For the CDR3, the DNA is TGCGCCAGCAGCCCCCTCGACGGGACCTATGGCTACACCTTC. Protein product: CASSPLDGTYGYTF.

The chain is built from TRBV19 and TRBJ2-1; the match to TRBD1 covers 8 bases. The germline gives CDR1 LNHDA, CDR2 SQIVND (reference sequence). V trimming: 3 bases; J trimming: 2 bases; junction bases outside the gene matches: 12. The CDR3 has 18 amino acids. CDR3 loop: CASSIKPPGQGAYNEQFF. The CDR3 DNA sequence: TGTGCCAGTAGTATCAAGCCCCCCGGACAGGGTGCCTACAATGAGCAGTTCTTC.

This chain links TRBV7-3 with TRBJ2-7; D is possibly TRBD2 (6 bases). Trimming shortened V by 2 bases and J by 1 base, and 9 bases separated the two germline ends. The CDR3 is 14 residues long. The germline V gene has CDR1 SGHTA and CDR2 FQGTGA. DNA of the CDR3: TGTGCCAGCAGCTTAGGCGGGGTATCCTACGAGCAGTACTTC. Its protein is CASSLGGVSYEQYF.

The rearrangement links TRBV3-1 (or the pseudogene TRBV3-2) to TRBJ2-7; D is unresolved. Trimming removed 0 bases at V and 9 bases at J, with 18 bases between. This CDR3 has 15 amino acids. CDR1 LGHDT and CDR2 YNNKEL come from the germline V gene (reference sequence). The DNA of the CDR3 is TGTGCCAGCAGCCAAGAATTTGGGCCCACGAGAGGGCAGTACTTC. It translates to CASSQEFGPTRGQYF.

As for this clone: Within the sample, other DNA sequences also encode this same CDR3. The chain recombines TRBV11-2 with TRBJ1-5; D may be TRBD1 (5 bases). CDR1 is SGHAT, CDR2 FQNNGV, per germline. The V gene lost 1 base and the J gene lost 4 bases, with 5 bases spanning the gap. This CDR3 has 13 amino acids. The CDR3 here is CASSLAGNQPQHF. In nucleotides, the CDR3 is TGTGCCAGCAGCTTAGCAGGGAATCAGCCCCAGCATTTT.

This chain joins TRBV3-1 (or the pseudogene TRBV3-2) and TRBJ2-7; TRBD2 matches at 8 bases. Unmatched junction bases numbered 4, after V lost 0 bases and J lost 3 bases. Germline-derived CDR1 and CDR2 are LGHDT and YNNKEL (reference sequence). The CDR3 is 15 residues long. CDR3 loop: CASSQDGLADYEQYF. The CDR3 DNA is TGTGCCAGCAGCCAAGACGGACTAGCCGACTACGAGCAGTACTTC.

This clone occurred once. CDR3 nucleotide sequence: TGTGCCAGCAAAAGGGGACAGGGGTTCTACGAGCAGTACTTC. Translating it yields CASKRGQGFYEQYF. The gene calls are TRBV6-5 and TRBJ2-7, with TRBD1 matching 10 bases. From germline, CDR1 is MNHEY and CDR2 SVGAGI. The CDR3 has 14 residues. V shed 7 bases, J shed 3 bases, and the junction held 6 bases outside the gene matches.

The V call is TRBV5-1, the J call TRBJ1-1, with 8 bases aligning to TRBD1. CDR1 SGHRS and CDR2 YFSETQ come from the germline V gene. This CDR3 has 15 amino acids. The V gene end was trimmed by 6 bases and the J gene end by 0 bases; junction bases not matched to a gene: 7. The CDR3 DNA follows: TGCGCCAGCAACCCCCGGACAGGGTTGAACACTGAAGCTTTCTTT. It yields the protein CASNPRTGLNTEAFF.

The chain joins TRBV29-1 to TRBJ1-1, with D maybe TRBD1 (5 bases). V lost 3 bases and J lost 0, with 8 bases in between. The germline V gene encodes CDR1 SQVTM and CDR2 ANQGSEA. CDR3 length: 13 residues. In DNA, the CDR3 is TGCAGCGTTGAGGAGACAGTGAACACTGAAGCTTTCTTT. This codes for CSVEETVNTEAFF.

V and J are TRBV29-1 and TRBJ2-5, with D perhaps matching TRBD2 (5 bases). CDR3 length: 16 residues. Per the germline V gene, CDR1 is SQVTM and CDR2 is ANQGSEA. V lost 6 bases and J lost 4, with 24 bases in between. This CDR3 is CSVIFRRGFRGETQYF. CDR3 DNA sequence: TGCAGCGTCATATTTCGTCGGGGATTTAGAGGAGAGACCCAGTACTTC.